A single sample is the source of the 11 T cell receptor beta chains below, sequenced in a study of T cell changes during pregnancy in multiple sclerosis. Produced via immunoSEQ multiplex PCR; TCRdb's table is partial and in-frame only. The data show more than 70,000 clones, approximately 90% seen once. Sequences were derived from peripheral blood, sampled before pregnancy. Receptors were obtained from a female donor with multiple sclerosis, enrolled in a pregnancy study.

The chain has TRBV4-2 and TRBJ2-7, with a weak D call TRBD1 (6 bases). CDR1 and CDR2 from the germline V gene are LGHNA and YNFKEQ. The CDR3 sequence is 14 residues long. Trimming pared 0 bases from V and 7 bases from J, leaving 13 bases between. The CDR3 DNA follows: TGTGCCAGCAGCCAAGATATGGGCAGGGGTGAGCAGTACTTC. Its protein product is CASSQDMGRGEQYF.

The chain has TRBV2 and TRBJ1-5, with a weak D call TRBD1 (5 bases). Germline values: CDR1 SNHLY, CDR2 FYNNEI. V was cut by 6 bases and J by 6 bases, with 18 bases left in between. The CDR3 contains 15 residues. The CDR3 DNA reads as TGTGCCAGCAGGGGGGTTGGAGGGGCTGGTCAGCCCCAGCATTTT. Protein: CASRGVGGAGQPQHF. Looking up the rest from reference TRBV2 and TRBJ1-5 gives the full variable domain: EPEVTQTPSHQVTQMGQEVILRCVPISNHLYFYWYRQILGQKVEFLVSFYNNEISEKSEIFDDQFSVERPDGSNFTLKIRSTKLEDSAMYFCASRGVGGAGQPQHFGDGTRLSIL.

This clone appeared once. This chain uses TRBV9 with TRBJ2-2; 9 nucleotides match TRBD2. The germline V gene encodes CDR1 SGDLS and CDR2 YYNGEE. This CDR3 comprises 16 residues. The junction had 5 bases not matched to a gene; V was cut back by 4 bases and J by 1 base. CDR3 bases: TGTGCCAGCAGCACTAGGACTAGCGAGAACACCGGGGAGCTGTTTTTT. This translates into CASSTRTSENTGELFF.

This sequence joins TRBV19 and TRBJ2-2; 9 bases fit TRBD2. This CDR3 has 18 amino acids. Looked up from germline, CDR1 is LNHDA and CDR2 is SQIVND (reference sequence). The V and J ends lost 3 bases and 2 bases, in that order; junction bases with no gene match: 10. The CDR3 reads CASSIIVRLAGNTGELFF. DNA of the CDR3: TGTGCCAGTAGTATTATTGTGAGGCTAGCGGGAAACACCGGGGAGCTGTTTTTT.

The CDR3 protein is CASSPEIGFLGEKLFF. The CDR3 DNA sequence: TGTGCCAGCAGCCCGGAGATCGGATTCCTCGGTGAAAAACTGTTTTTT. The V gene is TRBV11-2, the J gene TRBJ1-4; D not certain. Trimming removed 5 bases at V and 7 bases at J, with 20 bases between. CDR3 length equals 16 residues. Germline CDR1 reads SGHAT; CDR2 reads FQNNGV.

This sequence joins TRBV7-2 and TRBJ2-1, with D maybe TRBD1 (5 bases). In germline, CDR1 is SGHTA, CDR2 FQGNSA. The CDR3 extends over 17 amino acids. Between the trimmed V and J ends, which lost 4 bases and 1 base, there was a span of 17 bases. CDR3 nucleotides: TGTGCCAGCAGCTCATCCGGTAGGGGCTGGTCCTACAATGAGCAGTTCTTC. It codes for CASSSSGRGWSYNEQFF.

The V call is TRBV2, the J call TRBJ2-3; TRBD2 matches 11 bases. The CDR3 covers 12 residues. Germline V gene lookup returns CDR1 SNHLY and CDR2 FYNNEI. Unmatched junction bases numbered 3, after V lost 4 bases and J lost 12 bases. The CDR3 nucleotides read TGTGCCAGCAGTGTCACTAGCGGGGGCCAGTATTTT. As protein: CASSVTSGGQYF.

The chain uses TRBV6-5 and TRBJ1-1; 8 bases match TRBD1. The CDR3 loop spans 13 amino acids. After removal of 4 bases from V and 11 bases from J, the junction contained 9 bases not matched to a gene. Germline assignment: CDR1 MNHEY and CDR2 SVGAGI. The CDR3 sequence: CASSLTGARGAFF. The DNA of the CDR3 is TGTGCCAGCAGTTTGACAGGGGCCCGGGGGGCTTTCTTT.

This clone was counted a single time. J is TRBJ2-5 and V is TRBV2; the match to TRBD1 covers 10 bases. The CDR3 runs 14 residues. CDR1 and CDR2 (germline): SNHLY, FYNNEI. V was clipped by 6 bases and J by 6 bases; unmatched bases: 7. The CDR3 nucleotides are TGTGCCAGCAGAGCTAGGGACAGGGGAAAGACCCAGTACTTC. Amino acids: CASRARDRGKTQYF. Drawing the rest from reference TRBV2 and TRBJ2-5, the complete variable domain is EPEVTQTPSHQVTQMGQEVILRCVPISNHLYFYWYRQILGQKVEFLVSFYNNEISEKSEIFDDQFSVERPDGSNFTLKIRSTKLEDSAMYFCASRARDRGKTQYFGPGTRLLVL.

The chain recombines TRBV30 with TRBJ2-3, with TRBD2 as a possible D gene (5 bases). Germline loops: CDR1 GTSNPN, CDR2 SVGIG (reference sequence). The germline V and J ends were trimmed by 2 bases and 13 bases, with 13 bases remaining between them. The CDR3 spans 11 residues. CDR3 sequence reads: CAWSTLALKYF. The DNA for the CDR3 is TGTGCCTGGAGTACTCTAGCTTTGAAGTATTTT. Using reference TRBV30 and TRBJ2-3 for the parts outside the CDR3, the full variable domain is SQTIHQWPATLVQPVGSPLSLECTVEGTSNPNLYWYRQAAGRGLQLLFYSVGIGQISSEVPQNLSASRPQDRQFILSSKKLLLSDSGFYLCAWSTLALKYFGPGTRLTVL.

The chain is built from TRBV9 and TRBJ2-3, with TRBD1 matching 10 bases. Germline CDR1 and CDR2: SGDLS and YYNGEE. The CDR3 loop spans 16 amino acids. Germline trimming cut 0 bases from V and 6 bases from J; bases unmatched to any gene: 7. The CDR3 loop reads CASSVGVGQGGDTQYF. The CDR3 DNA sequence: TGTGCCAGCAGCGTAGGAGTCGGACAGGGGGGGGATACGCAGTATTTT.